This TCR beta chain was captured by sequencing in a study of Graves' ophthalmopathy and Graves' hyperthyroidism. Trimming pared 7 bases from V and 1 base from J, leaving 19 bases between. The CDR3 spans 16 residues. The diagnosis combined clinical symptoms, thyroxine, TRAb, thyroid ultrasound and orbital computed tomography scans. Amplifying from RNA transcripts, the study obtained TCR beta CDR3 regions. RT-PCR in the first round used HTBI primers; a second-round multiplex PCR followed. TCRdb independently ran MiXCR on the multiplex PCR reads; one entry per CDR3 protein. The sample consists of 350,000 to 450,000 distinct CDR3 sequences, roughly 20% of them appearing once.

The chain employs TRBV12-3 or TRBV12-4 and TRBJ2-5, with D tentatively TRBD1 (5 bases). This sequence originates from a woman aged 18-29 years with stable Graves' hyperthyroidism. Sequencing was carried out using peripheral blood. The CDR3 sequence is CASTLGRSDSQETQYF. As DNA, the CDR3 is TGTGCCAGCACTCTCGGACGAAGCGACAGCCAAGAGACCCAGTACTTC.